The present T cell receptor beta chain was sequenced within a study of T cell responses to AZD1222 COVID-19 vaccine. The CDR3 covers 16 residues. V gave up 3 bases and J gave up 5 bases, with 18 bases separating them. Germline lookup yields CDR1 MDHEN and CDR2 SYDVKM. Sequenced by immunoSEQ multiplex PCR; TCRdb stores in-frame clones only, minus some. Of about 130,000 clones in the sample, more than 85% are singletons; the top ten hold less than 6.5%. Here the sequenced sample was peripheral blood, taken on day 0 of AZD1222 vaccination. The receptor was isolated from an adult in good health. This chain connects TRBV28 to TRBJ2-3; tentatively, D is TRBD1 or TRBD2 (7 bases each). The CDR3 nucleotides read TGTGCCAGCAGTTTTTCCGTCAGGGGGGGTTTAGATACGCAGTATTTT. It encodes CASSFSVRGGLDTQYF.